The next 27 T cell receptor beta chains were all read from a single sample in a study of blood T cell repertoires in COVID-19. Assay: immunoSEQ multiplex PCR; the TCRdb copy retains only in-frame clones and omits some. The table records 60,000 or so clones, approximately 89% of them present only once. Sequencing was performed on peripheral blood. The receptors were gathered from a man aged 60 to 75 with acute or convalescent COVID-19.

Only one count was recorded for this clone. The V and J genes are TRBV12-5 and TRBJ1-2, with D perhaps matching TRBD1 (5 bases). The CDR3 is 17 amino acids. Trimming took 0 bases from V and 7 from J, leaving 21 bases between them. CDR1 and CDR2 from the germline V gene are LGHNT and FRNRAP. The CDR3 sequence is CASGLVSGRVAASGYTF. The DNA of the CDR3 is TGTGCTAGTGGTTTGGTGAGTGGCAGGGTGGCGGCGAGTGGCTACACCTTC. Combining the CDR3 with reference TRBV12-5 and TRBJ1-2 gives the whole variable domain DARVTQTPRHKVTEMGQEVTMRCQPILGHNTVFWYRQTMMQGLELLAYFRNRAPLDDSGMPKDRFSAEMPDATLATLKIQPSEPRDSAVYFCASGLVSGRVAASGYTFGSGTRLTVV.

V and J are TRBV6-5 and TRBJ2-1, with a weak D call TRBD1 (6 bases). The germline V gene encodes CDR1 MNHEY and CDR2 SVGAGI. Trimming took off 6 bases at V and 10 bases at J, with 13 bases between the two ends. This CDR3 comprises 12 residues. CDR3 bases: TGTGCCAGCAGACCCACCGGGACAGAGCAGTTCTTC. Translation: CASRPTGTEQFF.

The chain links TRBV7-2 to TRBJ1-2; D is unresolved. The CDR3 is 16 residues long. CDR1 and CDR2 from the germline V gene are SGHTA and FQGNSA. Trimming stripped 0 bases from V and 7 bases from J, with 18 bases between. CDR3 sequence (DNA): TGTGCCAGCAGCTTAGCCCAGACTATACTTCGGGGTGGCTACACCTTC. It codes for CASSLAQTILRGGYTF.

Here the CDR3 DNA reads TGTGCCAGCAGCCCCGGGGTCGGAGCGGCGAACACCGGGGAGCTGTTTTTT. Protein product: CASSPGVGAANTGELFF. The chain recombines TRBV7-2 with TRBJ2-2, with D possibly matching TRBD2 (5 bases). The CDR3 length is 17 residues. V lost 5 bases to trimming and J lost 0 bases, with 16 bases between them. The V gene's germline CDR1 is SGHTA and CDR2 FQGNSA. The whole variable domain, remainder taken from reference TRBV7-2 and TRBJ2-2, is GAGVSQSPSNKVTEKGKDVELRCDPISGHTALYWYRQSLGQGLEFLIYFQGNSAPDKSGLPSDRFSAERTGGSVSTLTIQRTQQEDSAVYLCASSPGVGAANTGELFFGEGSRLTVL.

The chain uses TRBV3-1 (or the pseudogene TRBV3-2) and TRBJ2-7; 13 bases map to TRBD2. This CDR3 has 15 residues. V dropped 1 base and J dropped 7; count of bases not matched to a gene: 4. Germline CDR1 reads LGHDT; CDR2 reads YNNKEL (reference sequence). The CDR3 loop is CASSQGTSGGGEQYF. The CDR3 DNA sequence: TGTGCCAGCAGCCAAGGGACTAGCGGGGGAGGTGAGCAGTACTTC.

The V and J genes are TRBV13 and TRBJ1-6; D not resolved. In germline, CDR1 is PRHDT, CDR2 FYEKMQ (reference sequence). V lost 5 bases and J 5 bases, leaving 13 bases between the germline ends. The CDR3 is 15 residues long. CDR3 sequence reads: CASSQTSRDNSPLHF. The DNA for the CDR3 is TGTGCCAGCAGCCAAACCTCGAGGGATAATTCACCCCTCCACTTT.

This clone was observed once. This chain uses TRBV7-9 with TRBJ1-1, with TRBD1 as a possible D gene (6 bases). V lost 10 bases, J lost 1 base, and 13 bases lay in between. Germline CDR1 and CDR2: SEHNR and FQNEAQ (reference sequence). The length of the CDR3 is 13 residues. The CDR3 protein is CATSQGRNTEAFF. The CDR3 nucleotides are TGTGCCACCTCACAGGGAAGGAACACTGAAGCTTTCTTT.

The gene calls are TRBV9 and TRBJ2-1; TRBD2 is a possible D gene (7 bases). The CDR3 is 14 residues long. The V end was cut by 3 bases, the J end by 8 bases, with 15 bases between. Germline loops: CDR1 SGDLS, CDR2 YYNGEE. CDR3 DNA: TGTGCCAGCAGCGCCGTAGGGGGGGACGATGAGCAGTTCTTC. It encodes CASSAVGGDDEQFF.

This clone came up a few times. CDR3 amino acids: CASSLVPRGGNSYEQYF. CDR3 nucleotide sequence: TGTGCCAGCAGCTTGGTCCCCCGGGGGGGCAACTCCTACGAGCAGTACTTC. The chain uses TRBV5-5 and TRBJ2-7; the match to TRBD2 covers 8 bases. CDR1 and CDR2 from the germline V gene are SGHKS and YYEKEE (reference sequence). CDR3 length: 17 residues. V lost 0 bases to trimming and J lost 0 bases; unmatched junction nucleotides: 8.

The chain joins TRBV5-5 to TRBJ1-1; D is perhaps TRBD1 (5 bases). This CDR3 has 15 residues. Trimming took 0 bases from V and 5 from J, leaving 14 bases between them. From germline, CDR1 is SGHKS and CDR2 YYEKEE (reference sequence). Here the CDR3 reads CASSLEAGLETEAFF. The CDR3 DNA reads as TGTGCCAGCAGCTTGGAGGCAGGGTTGGAAACTGAAGCTTTCTTT.

The chain joins TRBV19 to TRBJ1-2; TRBD1 might be the D (5 bases). This CDR3 comprises 12 residues. Germline V gene sequence: CDR1 LNHDA, CDR2 SQIVND (reference sequence). The V gene lost 5 bases and the J gene lost 6 bases, with 10 bases spanning the gap. The CDR3, as DNA: TGTGCCAGTAGTCCCCGGGGGGATGGCTACACCTTC. Amino acid sequence: CASSPRGDGYTF.

This chain joins TRBV28 and TRBJ2-1; 7 positions agree with TRBD1. CDR1 and CDR2 (germline): MDHEN, SYDVKM. J was trimmed by 2 bases and V by 5 bases; bases with no gene match: 12. The CDR3 is made up of 17 amino acids. The CDR3 loop reads CASSPQDRAQTYNEQFF. CDR3 in DNA: TGTGCCAGCAGTCCCCAAGACAGGGCCCAAACCTACAATGAGCAGTTCTTC.

The chain combines TRBV5-1 with TRBJ2-7, with D perhaps matching TRBD2 (6 bases). Germline V CDR1 and CDR2: SGHRS, YFSETQ. V was cut by 4 bases and J by 0 bases, with 11 bases left in between. The CDR3 is 14 residues long. For the CDR3, the DNA is TGCGCCAGCAGCCCTTCGACTAGCTCCTACGAGCAGTACTTC. Encoded protein: CASSPSTSSYEQYF.

V and J are TRBV29-1 and TRBJ2-7; TRBD2 might be the D (6 bases). The CDR3 covers 14 residues. V lost 0 bases, J lost 0 bases, and 9 bases lay in between. The germline gives CDR1 SQVTM, CDR2 ANQGSEA. The CDR3 DNA reads TGCAGCGTTGAAGATAGCGGCAGCTCCTACGAGCAGTACTTC. It specifies CSVEDSGSSYEQYF.

The rearrangement uses TRBV11-2 and TRBJ1-2; 11 nucleotides line up with TRBD1. The trim removed 7 bases at V and 3 bases at J, leaving 13 bases unmatched. Germline V gene data show CDR1 as SGHAT and CDR2 as FQNNGV. The CDR3 is 17 residues long. The CDR3 DNA reads as TGTGCCAGCACCTTTGGTTTGCGGGGACAGGGGGACTATGGCTACACCTTC. This sequence encodes CASTFGLRGQGDYGYTF.

This chain connects TRBV7-2 to TRBJ2-5, with a tentative D call TRBD2 (5 bases). Germline loops: CDR1 SGHTA, CDR2 FQGNSA. Trimming pared 5 bases from V and 4 bases from J, leaving 17 bases between. The CDR3 loop spans 15 amino acids. CDR3 in amino acids: CASSVMLALGETQYF. CDR3 nucleotide sequence: TGTGCCAGCAGCGTTATGCTAGCCCTGGGAGAGACCCAGTACTTC.

The table lists this clone with a few counts. The chain couples TRBV19 to TRBJ1-3; D is unresolved. Germline values: CDR1 LNHDA, CDR2 SQIVND (reference sequence). CDR3 size: 14 residues. The V and J ends lost 7 bases and 1 base respectively, with 11 bases between them. CDR3 amino acids: CASTPEISGNTIYF. The DNA for the CDR3 is TGTGCCAGTACGCCCGAGATTTCTGGAAACACCATATATTTT.

The rearrangement uses TRBV7-2 and TRBJ1-5, with 8 positions matching TRBD1. The J segment lost 5 bases and the V segment lost 5 bases, leaving 11 bases of the junction unmatched. Germline CDR1 SGHTA, CDR2 FQGNSA. The CDR3 has 16 amino acids. CDR3: CASSPNAATGDQPQHF. In nucleotides, the CDR3 is TGTGCCAGCAGCCCGAACGCGGCGACAGGGGATCAGCCCCAGCATTTT.

This rearrangement joins TRBV6-6 to TRBJ1-1; D may be TRBD1 (5 bases). Looked up from germline, CDR1 is MNHNY and CDR2 is SVGAGI (reference sequence). Trimming left V 2 bases short and J 6 bases short, with 13 bases between. The CDR3 consists of 14 residues. The CDR3 coding sequence is TGTGCCAGCAGTTACCCCGAGCGGGGCTCTGAAGCTTTCTTT. Translating it yields CASSYPERGSEAFF.

This chain links TRBV24-1 with TRBJ2-3, with a tentative D call TRBD1 (6 bases). The V end was cut by 3 bases, the J end by 2 bases, with 14 bases between. The CDR3 contains 16 residues. Germline lookup yields CDR1 KGHDR and CDR2 SFDVKD. CDR3 region: CATSDRGSIFTDTQYF. CDR3 coding DNA: TGTGCCACCAGTGATAGGGGGAGTATCTTCACAGATACGCAGTATTTT.

The genes are TRBV7-3 and TRBJ2-2; 9 nucleotides align to TRBD1. Per germline, CDR1 SGHTA and CDR2 FQGTGA. The CDR3 extends over 19 amino acids. V trimming: 6 bases; J trimming: 0 bases; junction bases outside the gene matches: 14. The CDR3 DNA reads TGTGCCAGCAGTCTATACAGGGGGCTTAGCCGCTCGAACACCGGGGAGCTGTTTTTT. As protein: CASSLYRGLSRSNTGELFF.

V is TRBV9 and J is TRBJ2-1; 12 bases are shared with TRBD2. This CDR3 region has 18 residues. Per germline, CDR1 SGDLS and CDR2 YYNGEE. The V segment lost 4 bases and the J segment 9 bases; nucleotides outside the gene matches: 17. CDR3 bases: TGTGCCAGCAGCCACTTATCCCGGCCTAGCGGGGGGGTGGCTGAGCAGTTCTTC. Encoded protein: CASSHLSRPSGGVAEQFF. The full variable domain, completed using reference TRBV9 and TRBJ2-1, is DSGVTQTPKHLITATGQRVTLRCSPRSGDLSVYWYQQSLDQGLQFLIQYYNGEERAKGNILERFSAQQFPDLHSELNLSSLELGDSALYFCASSHLSRPSGGVAEQFFGPGTRLTVL.

CDR3 region: CASSRVAGPDTQYF. Here the CDR3 DNA reads TGTGCCAGCAGTAGAGTAGCGGGGCCAGATACGCAGTATTTT. The chain employs TRBV2 and TRBJ2-3; 8 positions match TRBD2. Trimming took 5 bases from V and 4 from J; bases not matched to a gene: 5. This CDR3 comprises 14 residues. CDR1 and CDR2 from the germline V gene are SNHLY and FYNNEI. The whole variable domain, filled in from reference TRBV2 and TRBJ2-3, reads EPEVTQTPSHQVTQMGQEVILRCVPISNHLYFYWYRQILGQKVEFLVSFYNNEISEKSEIFDDQFSVERPDGSNFTLKIRSTKLEDSAMYFCASSRVAGPDTQYFGPGTRLTVL.

The chain has TRBV10-3 and TRBJ1-1; 7 bases map to TRBD1. V trimming: 7 bases; J trimming: 3 bases; junction bases outside the gene matches: 8. The V gene's germline CDR1 is ENHRY and CDR2 SYGVKD. This CDR3 has 14 residues. CDR3 region: CAITQGGGDTEAFF. DNA of the CDR3: TGTGCCATCACCCAGGGGGGTGGGGACACTGAAGCTTTCTTT.

This clone was picked up one time. This sequence joins TRBV21-1 and TRBJ1-2. TRBV21-1 is annotated as a pseudogene. The CDR3 is 17 residues long. The CDR3 DNA reads as TGTGCCAGCAGCAAAGAGCCGCGGGGGGCGCTTTCATATGGCTACACCTTC. It is translated as CASSKEPRGALSYGYTF.

The chain joins TRBV10-3 to TRBJ1-2; 10 nucleotides match TRBD1. There are 13 residues in the CDR3. The V and J ends lost 10 bases and 3 bases, in that order; junction bases with no gene match: 5. Germline assignment: CDR1 ENHRY and CDR2 SYGVKD. DNA for the CDR3: TGTGCCACTACGACAGGGGGCGACTATGGCTACACCTTC. Its protein product is CATTTGGDYGYTF.

CDR3 sequence (DNA): TGTGCCAGCAGCCGGTCGAGAGGTCAAGATACGCAGTATTTT. Translated, it gives CASSRSRGQDTQYF. This rearrangement joins TRBV14 to TRBJ2-3; D gene ambiguous. Germline V gives CDR1 SGHDN, CDR2 FVKESK. Between the trimmed V and J ends, which lost 4 bases and 5 bases, there was a span of 13 bases. The length of the CDR3 is 14 residues. Drawing the rest from reference TRBV14 and TRBJ2-3, the complete variable domain is EAGVTQFPSHSVIEKGQTVTLRCDPISGHDNLYWYRRVMGKEIKFLLHFVKESKQDESGMPNNRFLAERTGGTYSTLKVQPAELEDSGVYFCASSRSRGQDTQYFGPGTRLTVL.